Listed below are T cell receptor beta chains from one sample, sequenced in a study of OX40 agonist ivuxolimab in advanced cancers. TCRdb's table, derived via immunoSEQ multiplex PCR, lists solely in-frame clones and lacks some. The profile shows tens of thousands of clones, 70% to 90% of them singletons. Sequencing was performed on CD4+ or CD8+ T cells sorted from blood, taken in a trial of the OX40 agonist ivuxolimab. These receptors originate from an adult with an advanced solid tumor such as melanoma, head and neck, liver or kidney cancer. Both conserved end residues are trimmed from each CDR3. The size entry is marked missing in some rows and otherwise reads once, few, many or a size class.

size	V	CDR3
NA	TRBV9	ASSVGQMNTEAF
NA	TRBV5-1	ASSLAGVFNEQF
NA	TRBV2	ASNGGGDYEQY
NA	TRBV10-3	AIRAGQGSTDTQY
NA	TRBV5-1	ASSLTGRSSSYEQY
NA	TRBV9	ASSVEAVPSYEQY
NA	TRBV9	ASKSAGELF
once	TRBV4-1	ASTSQSYEQY
NA	TRBV2	ASRESRDRAWYGYT
NA	TRBV5-8	ASSFLWQGAHEQY
NA	TRBV19	ASSPGTVVEQY
once	TRBV30	AWSPGTGLTGNQPQH
few	TRBV6-1	ASSEGRDYNEQF
NA	TRBV7-3	ASSLLAGASYEQY
NA	TRBV7-8	ASSPRTGSGNEQF
NA	TRBV27	ASSFSRADEQY
NA	TRBV27	ASSLFGNEQF
NA	TRBV11-2	ASTPMGEAF
NA	TRBV5-1	ASSLKREYNEQF
once	TRBV30	AWNLPYNSPLH
once	TRBV7-8	ASFSQTYNEQF
NA	TRBV7-9	ASSSSRDRDYEQY
once	TRBV27	ASRPPTGGGDYT
NA	TRBV7-9	ASSLDQVSGTEAF
NA	TRBV9	ASSAKLTGGGNTIY
NA	TRBV29-1	SVGPRGVNTDTQY
NA	TRBV10-3	AIREGQGALYEQY
NA	TRBV25-1	ASSEYDSSYNEQF
NA	TRBV7-2	ASSLSMRGTGELF
NA	TRBV27	ASSMGGPNTGELF
NA	TRBV7-6	ASRDTVGDTQY
NA	TRBV5-1	ASSLLGVGYGYT
NA	TRBV10-3	AISESSSAGQGKNEQF
NA	TRBV19	ASSNPAGVAEQY
NA	TRBV28	ASSFVSWDYGYT